A selection of T cell receptor beta chains follows, all from one sample in a study of blood T cell repertoires in COVID-19. Profiling relied on immunoSEQ multiplex PCR, and the TCRdb table lists in-frame clones only, not all of them. The table includes 250,000 to 350,000 clones, 87% detected once. Sequences were obtained from peripheral blood. Receptor source: a woman in her forties or fifties who had recovered from COVID-19. Both conserved end residues are part of each CDR3. The D gene is left open where the match is weak. Where a row states a size, it is once, few, many or the class of an expanded clone; other rows omit it.

>11|-|TRBJ2-7|TRBV6-5|-
TGTGCCAGCAGCCGCCTCGGTGAGCAGTACTTC
CASSRLGEQYF
>14|-|TRBJ1-2|TRBV9|TRBD1
TGTGCCAGCAGCCCGTGGACAGGGGCCTATGGCTACACCTTC
CASSPWTGAYGYTF
>16|-|TRBJ1-4|TRBV27|-
TGTGCCAGCAGTTTATTCCGTCCCCGTCGGGATGAAAAACTGTTTTTT
CASSLFRPRRDEKLFF
>16|-|TRBJ2-5|TRBV5-1|-
TGCGCCAGCAGCCCCTCAGTGGGAGCGGGTCAAGAGACCCAGTACTTC
CASSPSVGAGQETQYF
>13|-|TRBJ2-5|TRBV12-3/TRBV12-4|-
TGTGCCAGCAGTTTGCGGGGCGGCGAGACCCAGTACTTC
CASSLRGGETQYF
>16|-|TRBJ2-5|TRBV28|-
TGTGCCAGCAGTTTCACAGGGTCCTTAAGTCAAGAGACCCAGTACTTC
CASSFTGSLSQETQYF
>16|-|TRBJ1-5|TRBV7-8|TRBD1
TGTGCCAGCAGCGTCCGTAGGACAGGGTCCAATCAGCCCCAGCATTTT
CASSVRRTGSNQPQHF
>13|-|TRBJ1-1|TRBV30|TRBD1
TGTGCCTGGGACAGGGAGGGGGGCACTGAAGCTTTCTTT
CAWDREGGTEAFF
>16|-|TRBJ2-7|TRBV7-2|TRBD2
TGTGCCAGCATCCCCACCGGGGCTAGCGGGACCTACGAGCAGTACTTC
CASIPTGASGTYEQYF
>15|-|TRBJ1-3|TRBV11-2|-
TGTGCCAGCAGCTTAGTTCCAGGGTCCAGAAACACCATATATTTT
CASSLVPGSRNTIYF
>16|-|TRBJ1-5|TRBV6-1|-
TGTGCCAGCAGTGAAGCGGAGGGGAACGCTAACAGTCCCCAGCATTTT
CASSEAEGNANSPQHF
>16|-|TRBJ2-4|TRBV27|-
TGTGCCAGCAGTTTACGGAGGCCGTCGGCCAAAAACATTCAGTACTTC
CASSLRRPSAKNIQYF
>17|-|TRBJ2-1|TRBV4-3|TRBD2
TGCGCCAGCAGCCAAGACGGGGCTAGCGGGGAGGGCAATGAGCAGTTCTTC
CASSQDGASGEGNEQFF
>12|-|TRBJ2-7|TRBV6-5|-
TGTGCCAGCGGCGGCAGGGGCTACGAGCAGTACTTC
CASGGRGYEQYF
>15|-|TRBJ1-4|TRBV9|-
TGTGCCAGCAGCGCCGGGACAACAACTAATGAAAAACTGTTTTTT
CASSAGTTTNEKLFF
>16|many|TRBJ2-1|TRBV6-2/TRBV6-3|TRBD2
TGTGCCAGCAGTCCCATGAGCGGGAGGATCTACAATGAGCAGTTCTTC
CASSPMSGRIYNEQFF
>15|few|TRBJ1-1|TRBV7-8|-
TGTGCCAGCAGAGGAACCGGGACACCGAACACTGAAGCTTTCTTT
CASRGTGTPNTEAFF
>14|-|TRBJ2-4|TRBV5-6|TRBD2
TGTGCCAGCAGCACCCCGGGGAGGGAGCGCATTCAGTACTTC
CASSTPGRERIQYF
>15|-|TRBJ2-7|TRBV5-6|-
TGTGCCAGCAGCTTGGTCGGGGCGGGAACCTACGAGCAGTACTTC
CASSLVGAGTYEQYF
>16|-|TRBJ1-1|TRBV19|-
TGTGCCAGCGGATTAACAGGGTGGCGGGCCCACACTGAAGCTTTCTTT
CASGLTGWRAHTEAFF
>14|few|TRBJ1-1|TRBV9|-
TGTGCCAGCAGCGTAGGTGAGGGAACGTCTGAAGCTTTCTTT
CASSVGEGTSEAFF
>12|-|TRBJ1-6|TRBV30|-
TGTGCCTGGAGTGTAGCGGGGTCCCCCCTCCACTTT
CAWSVAGSPLHF
>17|-|TRBJ2-2|TRBV27|TRBD2
TGTGCCAGCAGTTTTATCCTCGCGGGAGGGCCGCCCGGGGAGCTGTTTTTT
CASSFILAGGPPGELFF
>14|-|TRBJ1-2|TRBV27|-
TGTGCCAGCAGTTTAAACAGACAAACGTATGGCTACACCTTC
CASSLNRQTYGYTF
>15|once|TRBJ1-1|TRBV7-2|-
TGTGCCAGCAGCTTAGTAGGGGCGTCGAGCACTGAAGCTTTCTTT
CASSLVGASSTEAFF
>13|-|TRBJ1-2|TRBV10-3|TRBD1
TGTGCCATCAGTGAGTTACAGGGGAGTGGCTACACCTTC
CAISELQGSGYTF
>14|-|TRBJ1-5|TRBV15|-
TGTGCCACCAGCAGAGTGGCAGGAAATCAGCCCCAGCATTTT
CATSRVAGNQPQHF
>18|few|TRBJ1-5|TRBV18|-
TGTGCCAGCTCACCGACGGCTCAGGGTCCGTATAGCAATCAGCCCCAGCATTTT
CASSPTAQGPYSNQPQHF
>16|-|TRBJ2-7|TRBV28|TRBD2
TGTGCCAGCAGTTTATCGAGCGGGACCTTTGGGTTGGAGCAGTACTTC
CASSLSSGTFGLEQYF
>12|-|TRBJ2-7|TRBV12-3/TRBV12-4|-
TGTGCCAGCAGTTTATTTGGAGGCGAGCAGTACTTC
CASSLFGGEQYF
>15|-|TRBJ1-4|TRBV5-1|-
TGCGCCAGCAGCCCAAGGACAGTCACTAATGAAAAACTGTTTTTT
CASSPRTVTNEKLFF
>14|-|TRBJ2-3|TRBV24-1|-
TGTGCCACCAGTGATGGGCTGGGCACAGATACGCAGTATTTT
CATSDGLGTDTQYF
>16|-|TRBJ1-1|TRBV9|TRBD1
TGTGCCAGCAGCCATCGGGGAACAGGGGGCGACACTGAAGCTTTCTTT
CASSHRGTGGDTEAFF
>15|once|TRBJ1-2|TRBV11-2|-
TGTGCCAGCAGCCCCCTCACTTCGACAGACTATGGCTACACCTTC
CASSPLTSTDYGYTF
>14|-|TRBJ2-7|TRBV29-1|-
TGCAGCGTTGAAGGCAGGGGTGGATCCTACGAGCAGTACTTC
CSVEGRGGSYEQYF
>13|-|TRBJ2-2|TRBV7-3|-
TGTGCCAGCAGCTTGGCCCCCGGGGTTGAGCTGTTTTTT
CASSLAPGVELFF
>16|-|TRBJ2-2|TRBV18|TRBD1
TGTGCCAGCTCACCAACAGGGGGGCGTTACACCGGGGAGCTGTTTTTT
CASSPTGGRYTGELFF
>14|-|TRBJ2-5|TRBV27|-
TGTGCCAGCAGTTCTCGGGACTCTAAGGGGACCCAGTACTTC
CASSSRDSKGTQYF
>14|-|TRBJ2-7|TRBV6-5|TRBD1
TGTGCCAGCAGCCCCGCGACAGGGTCCTACGAGCAGTACTTC
CASSPATGSYEQYF
>13|-|TRBJ1-1|TRBV6-4|-
TGTGCCAGCAGCACAGGAATGAACACTGAAGCTTTCTTT
CASSTGMNTEAFF
>16|-|TRBJ1-5|TRBV27|-
TGTGCCAGCAGTTCAGGGGCTTTTTATAGCAATCAGCCCCAGCATTTT
CASSSGAFYSNQPQHF
>16|-|TRBJ2-7|TRBV5-1|TRBD1
TGCGCCAGCAGCCTGGCCGGGACAGGAATCTCCTACGAGCAGTACTTC
CASSLAGTGISYEQYF
>19|-|TRBJ1-3|TRBV7-6|TRBD1
TGTGCCAGCAGCCGCTACTCAACGGGACAGGTTGGGCCTGGAAACACCATATATTTT
CASSRYSTGQVGPGNTIYF
>16|-|TRBJ2-7|TRBV14|TRBD2
TGTGCCAGCAGCCCTGGGACTAGCGGATTCTTATACGAGCAGTACTTC
CASSPGTSGFLYEQYF
>15|few|TRBJ1-2|TRBV10-3|TRBD1
TGTGCCATCAGTGAGTCGGGACAGACTAACTATGGCTACACCTTC
CAISESGQTNYGYTF
>13|-|TRBJ1-2|TRBV28|-
TGTGCCAGCAGCACAGGACCTACCTATGGCTACACCTTC
CASSTGPTYGYTF
>15|-|TRBJ2-7|TRBV9|TRBD1
TGTGCCAGCAGCGTAGCCGGGGACAGTAACTACGAGCAGTACTTC
CASSVAGDSNYEQYF
>14|-|TRBJ2-7|TRBV19|-
TGTGCCAGTAGTCTCTCCAGACAGGCCTACGAGCAGTACTTC
CASSLSRQAYEQYF
>13|-|TRBJ2-7|TRBV12-3/TRBV12-4|-
TGTGCCAGCACGGAATCACCGGAGGGGGAGCAGTACTTC
CASTESPEGEQYF
>13|-|TRBJ1-1|TRBV30|-
TGTGCCTGGGGTAAACTTAGGAACACTGAAGCTTTCTTT
CAWGKLRNTEAFF
>16|-|TRBJ1-5|TRBV7-8|TRBD1
TGTGCCAGCAGCTCCGGACAGGGGGCGGCGGGGCAGCCCCAGCATTTT
CASSSGQGAAGQPQHF
>17|-|TRBJ2-2|TRBV29-1|-
TGCAGCGTTGAACCTAGCGCGACTAGAACCACTATCGGGGAGCTGTTTTTT
CSVEPSATRTTIGELFF
>16|-|TRBJ1-2|TRBV3-1/TRBV3-2|-
TGTGCCAGCAGCCAAGATCCCCAGGGCGTTAACTATGGCTACACCTTC
CASSQDPQGVNYGYTF